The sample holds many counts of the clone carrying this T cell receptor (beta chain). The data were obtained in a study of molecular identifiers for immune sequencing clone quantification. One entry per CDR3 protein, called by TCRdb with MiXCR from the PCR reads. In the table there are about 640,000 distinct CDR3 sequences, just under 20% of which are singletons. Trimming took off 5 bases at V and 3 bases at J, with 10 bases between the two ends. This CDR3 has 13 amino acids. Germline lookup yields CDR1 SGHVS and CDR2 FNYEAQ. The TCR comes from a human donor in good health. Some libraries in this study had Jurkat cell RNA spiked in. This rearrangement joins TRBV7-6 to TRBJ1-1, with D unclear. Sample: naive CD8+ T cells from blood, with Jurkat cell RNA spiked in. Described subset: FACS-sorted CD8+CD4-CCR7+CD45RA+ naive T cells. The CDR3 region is CASSPRQDTEAFF. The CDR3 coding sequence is TGTGCCAGCAGCCCACGGCAGGACACTGAAGCTTTCTTT.